The clone carrying this T cell receptor beta chain was seen ten or more times. Its matching antigen is unknown. Trimming removed 0 bases from V and 4 bases from J; junction bases left unmatched: 15. CDR3 length: 19 amino acids. Germline CDR1 and CDR2: DFQATT and SNEGSKA (reference sequence). A TCRbeta library incorporating unique molecular identifiers was prepared. Using its own MiXCR run on the PCR reads, TCRdb lists one record per CDR3 protein. Of some 200,000 distinct CDR3 sequences in the sample, roughly 6.3% were seen once. These data originate in a study of T-cell reconstitution after alpha-beta-depleted transplantation in children. General study points: Expanded graft clones, several hundred of them, were reportedly the source of alpha-beta T cells about two months after transplant. At the one-year point after transplant, T-cell counts and TCRbeta diversity were found to come mostly from T cells that had been newly produced. From surviving recipient T cells and thymic progenitors came the high day-60 TCRbeta diversity observed in some patients.

This TCR was sampled from a girl under three years old with combined immunodeficiency, due to receive a stem cell transplant. The specimen was PBMCs, collected before TCRalphabeta/CD19-depleted stem cell transplant. This sequence joins TRBV20-1 and TRBJ2-1; 10 bases are a match to TRBD2. In nucleotides, the CDR3 is TGCAGTGCTAGAGATCCGGGACTAGCGCACAGAAGGGGTTACAATGAGCAGTTCTTC. It yields the protein CSARDPGLAHRRGYNEQFF.